The clone carrying this T cell receptor (beta chain) is labeled medium-sized. Its specificity is not known. Using 32 V and 13 J primers, multiplex PCR amplified TCR beta CDR3. MiXCR was run by TCRdb on the multiplex PCR reads, yielding one entry per CDR3 protein. The sample includes 10,000 to 13,000 distinct CDR3 sequences, 25% to 30% of them seen just once. The data belong to a study of immune heterogeneity within non-small cell lung tumors. Study as a whole: The tumors comprised several squamous cell carcinomas, about 11 non-squamous carcinomas and 1 not otherwise specified.

In germline, CDR1 is MNHNY, CDR2 SVGAGI (reference sequence). Trimming removed 0 bases from V and 4 bases from J, with 9 bases in between. This CDR3 comprises 14 residues. The template consisted of bulk tumor genomic DNA, with 600 ng used per sample. Collection of several biopsies per primary tumor, spaced far apart, took place during surgery. Curative operations were performed on patients who had untreated, newly diagnosed non-small cell lung cancer. The study drew donors from newly diagnosed non-small cell lung cancer patients having surgery with curative intent. General study results and limits: Locally, T-cell clonality showed a moderate but significant correlation with tumor mutational burden measured at the same site (R about 0.31). Different tumor locations in one patient shared dominant CDR3 beta clonotypes yet harbored unique high-frequency clones.

The gene calls are TRBV6-6 and TRBJ1-2; TRBD1 might be the D (5 bases). Source material: lung tumor tissue. The origin of this receptor is a woman aged 55-70 years with non-small cell lung cancer. Here the CDR3 DNA reads TGTGCCAGCAGTTACTCGCAGACAGCCTATGGCTACACCTTC. As protein: CASSYSQTAYGYTF.